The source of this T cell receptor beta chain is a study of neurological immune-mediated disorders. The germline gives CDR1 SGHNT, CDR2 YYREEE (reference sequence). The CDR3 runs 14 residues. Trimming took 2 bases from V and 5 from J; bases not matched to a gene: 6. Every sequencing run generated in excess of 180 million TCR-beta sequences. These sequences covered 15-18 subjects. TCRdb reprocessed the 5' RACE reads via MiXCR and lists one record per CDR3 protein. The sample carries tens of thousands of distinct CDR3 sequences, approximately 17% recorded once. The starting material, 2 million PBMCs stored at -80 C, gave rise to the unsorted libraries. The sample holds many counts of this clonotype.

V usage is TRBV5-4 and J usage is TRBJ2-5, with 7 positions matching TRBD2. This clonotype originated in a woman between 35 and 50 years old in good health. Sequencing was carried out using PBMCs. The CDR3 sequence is CASSFGGGEETQYF. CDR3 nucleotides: TGTGCCAGCAGCTTTGGCGGGGGAGAGGAGACCCAGTACTTC.